This entry lists 14 T cell receptor beta chains sequenced from one sample in a study of T cell responses to AZD1222 COVID-19 vaccine. Generated by immunoSEQ multiplex PCR, the TCRdb table keeps only in-frame clones and is missing some. The repertoire includes 100,000 or so clones, around 84% of them detected once, and 1.4% sits in the top ten. The sequences come from peripheral blood, collected on day 0 of AZD1222 vaccination. All receptors derive from an adult in good health.

The rearrangement links TRBV11-2 to TRBJ2-1, with TRBD2 matching over 13 bases. Germline CDR1 and CDR2: SGHAT and FQNNGV. There are 15 residues in the CDR3. The V segment lost 3 bases and the J segment 12 bases; nucleotides outside the gene matches: 8. The CDR3 bases are TGTGCCAGCAGCTTGGGACTAGCGGGAACCAAGTCGCAGTTCTTC. This translates into CASSLGLAGTKSQFF.

J is TRBJ2-7 and V is TRBV4-1; the match to TRBD2 covers 8 bases. CDR3 size: 18 residues. With V trimmed by 0 bases and J by 0 bases, 10 bases remained unmatched. The germline CDR1 and CDR2 sequences are MGHRA and YSYEKL. The CDR3 region is CASSQDSLSGVSSYEQYF. The CDR3 DNA follows: TGCGCCAGCAGCCAAGACTCGCTTAGCGGGGTTAGCTCCTACGAGCAGTACTTC.

The chain links TRBV19 to TRBJ2-3, with D possibly TRBD2 on 5 matching bases. Trimming removed 5 bases from V and 2 bases from J, with 14 bases in between. The CDR3 has 15 amino acids. Germline assignment: CDR1 LNHDA and CDR2 SQIVND (reference sequence). DNA of the CDR3: TGTGCCAGTAGTCCCAGTTCGGGGATCACAGATACGCAGTATTTT. Encoded protein: CASSPSSGITDTQYF.

The V gene is TRBV30, the J gene TRBJ1-1; D not resolved. With 0 bases removed from V and 3 bases from J, the gap between germline ends came to 11 bases. Germline CDR1 and CDR2: GTSNPN and SVGIG (reference sequence). This CDR3 comprises 14 residues. CDR3: CAWSVTGRYTEAFF. The CDR3 DNA reads as TGTGCCTGGAGTGTAACGGGAAGATACACTGAAGCTTTCTTT.

This chain connects TRBV28 to TRBJ1-2; 10 nucleotides line up with TRBD1. CDR1 and CDR2 from the germline V gene are MDHEN and SYDVKM. V shed 10 bases, J shed 5 bases, and the junction held 7 bases outside the gene matches. This CDR3 comprises 13 residues. The CDR3 spells CAIPRQGAYGYTF. CDR3 coding DNA: TGTGCCATCCCCCGACAGGGGGCGTATGGCTACACCTTC.

V and J are TRBV28 and TRBJ1-2; perhaps TRBD1 as D (5 bases). The germline V and J ends were trimmed by 4 bases and 8 bases, with 20 bases remaining between them. The V gene's germline CDR1 is MDHEN and CDR2 SYDVKM. The CDR3 is 15 residues long. CDR3 sequence reads: CASSYIPRGLRGYTF. The CDR3 coding sequence is TGTGCCAGCAGTTACATCCCCCGGGGGTTACGGGGCTACACCTTC.

The chain joins TRBV2 to TRBJ1-4; tentative D call: TRBD1 (5 bases). Trimming cost V 10 bases and J 11 bases, with 23 bases left between them. The CDR3 has 14 amino acids. Germline CDR1 SNHLY, CDR2 FYNNEI. The DNA of the CDR3 is TGTGCCACCAAGGGGACCCCGGCGGAGGAGAAACTGTTTTTT. Translation gives CATKGTPAEEKLFF.

This chain links TRBV30 with TRBJ1-5; tentatively, D is TRBD1 (6 bases). Trimming took off 2 bases at V and 0 bases at J, with 11 bases between the two ends. The V gene's germline CDR1 is GTSNPN and CDR2 SVGIG (reference sequence). The CDR3 contains 15 residues. CDR3 in amino acids: CAWSPGAYSNQPQHF. Here the CDR3 DNA reads TGTGCCTGGAGTCCAGGGGCTTATAGCAATCAGCCCCAGCATTTT.

This clone has a single count. V gene TRBV28 combines with J gene TRBJ1-5; D is perhaps TRBD1 (6 bases). CDR1 is MDHEN, CDR2 SYDVKM, per germline. Trimming shortened V by 2 bases and J by 11 bases, and 16 bases separated the two germline ends. This CDR3 is built from 14 residues. Here the CDR3 DNA reads TGTGCCAGCAGTTTACCGGGACTTGCAGGGGCCCAGCATTTT. Its protein is CASSLPGLAGAQHF.

This rearrangement joins TRBV5-1 to TRBJ2-2; D might be TRBD1 (6 bases). V was cut by 0 bases and J by 2 bases, with 14 bases left in between. This CDR3 region has 17 residues. Germline V lookup: CDR1 SGHRS, CDR2 YFSETQ. The CDR3 spells CASSLVGRGPNTGELFF. CDR3 in DNA: TGCGCCAGCAGCTTGGTGGGCAGGGGCCCCAACACCGGGGAGCTGTTTTTT. Full variable domain (missing parts from reference TRBV5-1 and TRBJ2-2): KAGVTQTPRYLIKTRGQQVTLSCSPISGHRSVSWYQQTPGQGLQFLFEYFSETQRNKGNFPGRFSGRQFSNSRSEMNVSTLELGDSALYLCASSLVGRGPNTGELFFGEGSRLTVL.

The chain recombines TRBV5-5 with TRBJ2-3, with a tentative D call TRBD1 (6 bases). V lost 4 bases to trimming and J lost 10 bases, with 19 bases between them. Germline lookup yields CDR1 SGHKS and CDR2 YYEKEE (reference sequence). The CDR3 has 14 amino acids. The CDR3 bases are TGTGCCAGCAGCCCCAGTTCAGGGGCCCGCGCGCAGTATTTT. Translated, it gives CASSPSSGARAQYF.

DNA of the CDR3: TGTGCCAGCAGCCCACGCATGGCGAACACCGGGGAGCTGTTTTTT. It codes for CASSPRMANTGELFF. The gene calls are TRBV7-3 and TRBJ2-2; D is undetermined. The V end was cut by 5 bases, the J end by 0 bases, with 10 bases between. The CDR3 spans 15 residues. Per the germline V gene, CDR1 is SGHTA and CDR2 is FQGTGA. The variable domain in full, with the rest retrieved from reference TRBV7-3 and TRBJ2-2, is GAGVSQTPSNKVTEKGKYVELRCDPISGHTALYWYRQSLGQGPEFLIYFQGTGAADDSGLPNDRFFAVRPEGSVSTLKIQRTERGDSAVYLCASSPRMANTGELFFGEGSRLTVL.

The V and J genes are TRBV18 and TRBJ2-2; 11 nucleotides align to TRBD2. V was pared by 1 base and J by 4 bases, with 2 bases of the junction left unmatched. The germline gives CDR1 KGHSH, CDR2 LQKENI. The CDR3 runs to 16 residues. In DNA, the CDR3 is TGTGCCAGCTCACCACTAGCGGGAGGGCCCACCGGGGAGCTGTTTTTT. Translated: CASSPLAGGPTGELFF.

The chain couples TRBV7-9 to TRBJ2-1; maybe TRBD1 (6 bases). V lost 3 bases and J lost 0, with 12 bases in between. This CDR3 has 16 amino acids. Germline V gene sequence: CDR1 SEHNR, CDR2 FQNEAQ (reference sequence). As DNA, the CDR3 is TGTGCCAGCAGCTTGCGTTCGGACAGCTCCTACAATGAGCAGTTCTTC. It yields the protein CASSLRSDSSYNEQFF.